The rows below give T cell receptor beta chains drawn from one sample of a study of T cell responses to AZD1222 COVID-19 vaccine. Assay used: immunoSEQ multiplex PCR; TCRdb lists only in-frame clones, some missing. The table shows roughly 140,000 clones, with roughly 88% occurring only once. Sequenced material: peripheral blood, taken on day 0 of MenACWY control vaccination. The receptors derive from an adult in good health. CDR3s include the opening cysteine and the closing phenylalanine or tryptophan. A D gene is named only where the DNA matches it firmly. Not every row has a clone size; where given, it reads once, few, many or a size class.

>TRBD1|TRBJ1-1|TRBV7-9|.
TGTGCCAGCAGCACAGGGGGGAATACTGAAGCTTTCTTT
CASSTGGNTEAFF
>.|TRBJ1-1|TRBV27|.
TGTGCCAGCAGTTTCAGGACCACGGGGAACACTGAAGCTTTCTTT
CASSFRTTGNTEAFF
>TRBD2|TRBJ2-1|TRBV19|.
TGTGCCAGTAGTGGACTAGCGGGAGGCCCTATGTACAATGAGCAGTTCTTC
CASSGLAGGPMYNEQFF
>.|TRBJ2-6|TRBV6-5|.
TGTGCCAGCAGTATCCGAAAATCTGGGGCCAACGTCCTGACTTTC
CASSIRKSGANVLTF
>.|TRBJ1-6|TRBV30|.
TGTGCCTGGAACCTAGACAGCTCCTATAATTCACCCCTCCACTTT
CAWNLDSSYNSPLHF
>.|TRBJ1-6|TRBV12-5|once
TGTGCTAGTGGTTCAGGGGTTTGGAATTCACCCCTCCACTTT
CASGSGVWNSPLHF
>.|TRBJ1-2|TRBV28|.
TGTGCCAGCAGCTCTACCAGGGAAACCTATGGCTACACCTTC
CASSSTRETYGYTF
>.|TRBJ2-5|TRBV4-1|.
TGCGCCAGCAGCTCTAGGGGGACCCAGTACTTC
CASSSRGTQYF
>TRBD2|TRBJ2-7|TRBV10-3|.
TGTGCCATCAGTGATAGCGGGGGAGACTACGAGCAGTACTTC
CAISDSGGDYEQYF
>.|TRBJ2-7|TRBV7-2|.
TGTGCCAGCAGCGTTAATGGTGGGGGAAGCTCCTACGAGCAGTACTTC
CASSVNGGGSSYEQYF
>.|TRBJ2-2|TRBV28|.
TGTGCCAGCAGTTTACCCCAAGACACCGGGGAGCTGTTTTTT
CASSLPQDTGELFF
>TRBD1|TRBJ1-2|TRBV7-2|.
TGTGCCAGCAGCTTAAACACAGGGGGGCCATATGGCTACACCTTC
CASSLNTGGPYGYTF
>TRBD2|TRBJ2-7|TRBV7-2|.
TGTGCCAGCAGCTACTTACTAGCGGGGGCTCCCTACGAGCAGTACTTC
CASSYLLAGAPYEQYF
>TRBD1|TRBJ2-7|TRBV6-2/TRBV6-3|.
TGTGCCAGCAGTTACGCGGGACAGGGGGCGCGCGAGCAGTACTTC
CASSYAGQGAREQYF
>.|TRBJ1-5|TRBV20-1|.
TGCAGTGCTAGTTGGGGGATCAATCAGCCCCAGCATTTT
CSASWGINQPQHF
>TRBD1|TRBJ1-2|TRBV6-1|.
TGTGCCAGCAGTGAGGGACAGACGATCTACTATGGCTACACCTTC
CASSEGQTIYYGYTF
>.|TRBJ2-7|TRBV7-7|.
TGTGCTAGCAGCTTAGGACCAAAGTTGTTCGAGTCCTACGAGCAGTACTTC
CASSLGPKLFESYEQYF
>TRBD1|TRBJ2-7|TRBV11-3|.
TGTGCCAGCGGACGACAGGGGGCCTACGAGCAGTACTTC
CASGRQGAYEQYF
>.|TRBJ2-7|TRBV6-5|.
TGTGCCAGCAGTCGAGAGAAATCAGCTAACTACGAGCAGTACTTC
CASSREKSANYEQYF
>.|TRBJ2-3|TRBV7-2|.
TGTGCCAGCAGCTTTGCCGTAGGGACAGATACGCAGTATTTT
CASSFAVGTDTQYF
>.|TRBJ2-1|TRBV2|.
TGTGCCAGCATCAGGGGCGGGGACCCCTCCTACAATGAGCAGTTCTTC
CASIRGGDPSYNEQFF
>TRBD1|TRBJ1-6|TRBV7-2|.
TGTGCCAGCAGCTTTGTCAGGGGGAATAATTCACCCCTCCACTTT
CASSFVRGNNSPLHF
>.|TRBJ1-3|TRBV30|.
TGTGCCTGGAGTGTAGGCTCTGGAAACACCATATATTTT
CAWSVGSGNTIYF
>.|TRBJ1-2|TRBV5-1|.
TGCGCCAGCAGCTTGCTCCAGCTTTCTTATGGCTACACCTTC
CASSLLQLSYGYTF
>.|TRBJ1-3|TRBV30|.
TGTGCCTGGAGTGTCTGGACGGGGGGAAACACCATATATTTT
CAWSVWTGGNTIYF
>.|TRBJ2-7|TRBV7-2|few
TGTGCCAGCAGCTTTAGGGGACCGGCAGAAGCCTACGAGCAGTACTTC
CASSFRGPAEAYEQYF